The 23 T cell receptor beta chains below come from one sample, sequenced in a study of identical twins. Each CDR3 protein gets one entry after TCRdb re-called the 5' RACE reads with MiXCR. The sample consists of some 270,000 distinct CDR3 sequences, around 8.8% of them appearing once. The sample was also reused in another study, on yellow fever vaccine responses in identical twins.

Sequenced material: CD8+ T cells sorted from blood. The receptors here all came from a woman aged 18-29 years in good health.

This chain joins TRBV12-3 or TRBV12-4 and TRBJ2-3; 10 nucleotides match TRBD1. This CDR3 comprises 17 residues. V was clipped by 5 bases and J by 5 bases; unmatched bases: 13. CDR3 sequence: CASSPADDRGREDTQYF. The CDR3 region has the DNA TGTGCCAGCAGTCCCGCTGACGACAGGGGGCGGGAAGATACGCAGTATTTT.

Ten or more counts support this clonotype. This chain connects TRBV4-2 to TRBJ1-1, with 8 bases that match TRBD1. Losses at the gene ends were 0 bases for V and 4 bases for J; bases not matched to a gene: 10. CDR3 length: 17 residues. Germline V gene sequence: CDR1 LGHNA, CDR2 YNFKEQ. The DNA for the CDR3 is TGTGCCAGCAGCCAAGATTCAGGGGGCGCGGAGGGCACTGAAGCTTTCTTT. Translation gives CASSQDSGGAEGTEAFF.

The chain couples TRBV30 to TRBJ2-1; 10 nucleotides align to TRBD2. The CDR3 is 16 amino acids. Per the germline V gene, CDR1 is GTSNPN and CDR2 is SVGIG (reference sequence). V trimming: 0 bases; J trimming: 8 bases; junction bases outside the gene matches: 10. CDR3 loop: CAWSVQDLAGEDEQFF. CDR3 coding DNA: TGTGCCTGGAGTGTACAAGACCTAGCGGGAGAGGATGAGCAGTTCTTC.

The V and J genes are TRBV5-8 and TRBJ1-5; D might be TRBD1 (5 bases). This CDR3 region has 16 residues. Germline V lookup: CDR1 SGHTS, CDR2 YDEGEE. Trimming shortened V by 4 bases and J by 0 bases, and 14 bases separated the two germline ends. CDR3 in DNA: TGTGCCAGCAGCCGTGGGGCGGACTATAGCAATCAGCCCCAGCATTTT. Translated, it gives CASSRGADYSNQPQHF.

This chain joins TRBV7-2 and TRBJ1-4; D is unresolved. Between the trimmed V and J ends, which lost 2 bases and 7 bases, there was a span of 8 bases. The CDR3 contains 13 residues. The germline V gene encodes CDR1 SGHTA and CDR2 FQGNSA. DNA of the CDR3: TGTGCCAGCAGCTTATATACGGGTGAAAAACTGTTTTTT. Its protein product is CASSLYTGEKLFF.

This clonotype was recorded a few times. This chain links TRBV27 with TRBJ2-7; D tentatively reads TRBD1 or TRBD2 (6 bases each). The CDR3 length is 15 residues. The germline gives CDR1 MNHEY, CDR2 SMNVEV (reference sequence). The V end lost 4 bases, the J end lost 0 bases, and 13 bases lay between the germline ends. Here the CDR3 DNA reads TGTGCCAGCAGTTGGGGGGCGGGGAGCTCCTACGAGCAGTACTTC. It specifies CASSWGAGSSYEQYF.

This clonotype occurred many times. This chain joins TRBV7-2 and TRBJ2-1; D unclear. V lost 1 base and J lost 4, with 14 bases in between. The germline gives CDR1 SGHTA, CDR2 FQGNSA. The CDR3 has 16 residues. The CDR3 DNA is TGTGCCAGCAGCTTAGTTCTAGGAGCCGGGTACAATGAGCAGTTCTTC. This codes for CASSLVLGAGYNEQFF.

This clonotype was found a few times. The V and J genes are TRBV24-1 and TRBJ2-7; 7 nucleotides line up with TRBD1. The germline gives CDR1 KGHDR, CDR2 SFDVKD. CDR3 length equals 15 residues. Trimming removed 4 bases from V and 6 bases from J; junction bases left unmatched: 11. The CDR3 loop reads CATSDHRTGLGEQYF. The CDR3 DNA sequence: TGTGCCACCAGTGACCACCGGACAGGCCTGGGCGAGCAGTACTTC.

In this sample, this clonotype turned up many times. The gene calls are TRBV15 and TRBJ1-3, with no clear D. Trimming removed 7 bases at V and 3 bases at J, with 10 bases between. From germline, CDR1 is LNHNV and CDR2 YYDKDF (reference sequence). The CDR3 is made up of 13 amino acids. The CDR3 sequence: CATTNAYGNTIYF. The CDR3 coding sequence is TGTGCCACCACCAACGCTTATGGAAACACCATATATTTT.

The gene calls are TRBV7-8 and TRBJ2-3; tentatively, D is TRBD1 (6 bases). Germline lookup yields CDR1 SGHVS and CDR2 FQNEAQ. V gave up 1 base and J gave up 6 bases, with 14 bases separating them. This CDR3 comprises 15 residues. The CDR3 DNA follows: TGTGCCAGCAGCTTAGTACAGGGAATGAGCGATACGCAGTATTTT. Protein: CASSLVQGMSDTQYF.

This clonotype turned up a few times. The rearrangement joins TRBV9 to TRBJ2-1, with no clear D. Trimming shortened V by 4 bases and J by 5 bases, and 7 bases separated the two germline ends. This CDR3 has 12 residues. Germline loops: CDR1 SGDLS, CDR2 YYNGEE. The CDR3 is CASSPKNNEQFF. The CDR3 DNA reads TGTGCCAGCAGCCCTAAGAACAATGAGCAGTTCTTC.

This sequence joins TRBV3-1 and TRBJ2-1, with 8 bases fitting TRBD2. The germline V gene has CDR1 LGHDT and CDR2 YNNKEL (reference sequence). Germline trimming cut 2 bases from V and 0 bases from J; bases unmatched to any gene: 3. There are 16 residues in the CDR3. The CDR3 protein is CASSQIAGSSYNEQFF. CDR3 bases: TGTGCCAGCAGCCAAATAGCGGGGAGCTCCTACAATGAGCAGTTCTTC.

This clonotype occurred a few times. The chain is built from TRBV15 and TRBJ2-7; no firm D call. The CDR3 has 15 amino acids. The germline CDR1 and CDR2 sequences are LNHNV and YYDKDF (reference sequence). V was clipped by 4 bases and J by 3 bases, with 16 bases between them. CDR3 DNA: TGTGCCACCAGCATCCATCCAAGAACTGTCTACGAGCAGTACTTC. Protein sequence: CATSIHPRTVYEQYF.

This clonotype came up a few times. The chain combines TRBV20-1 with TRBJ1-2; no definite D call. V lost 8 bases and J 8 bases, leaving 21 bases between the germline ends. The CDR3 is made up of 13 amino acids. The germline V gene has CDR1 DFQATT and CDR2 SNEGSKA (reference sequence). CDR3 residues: CSSSSTKDAGYTF. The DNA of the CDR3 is TGCAGTTCCTCGTCGACTAAGGACGCGGGCTACACCTTC.

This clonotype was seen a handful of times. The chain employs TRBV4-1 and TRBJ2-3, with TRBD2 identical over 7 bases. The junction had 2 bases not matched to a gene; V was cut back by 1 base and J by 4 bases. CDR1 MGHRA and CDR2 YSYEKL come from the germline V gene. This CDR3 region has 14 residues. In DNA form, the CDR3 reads TGCGCCAGCAGCCAAGGCCTAGCGGCAGATACGCAGTATTTT. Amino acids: CASSQGLAADTQYF.

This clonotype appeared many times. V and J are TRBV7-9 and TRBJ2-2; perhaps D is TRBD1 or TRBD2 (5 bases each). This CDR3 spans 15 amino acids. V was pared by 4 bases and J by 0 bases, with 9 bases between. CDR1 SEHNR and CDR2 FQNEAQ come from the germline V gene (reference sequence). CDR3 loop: CASSSRDANTGELFF. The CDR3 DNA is TGTGCCAGCAGCTCAAGGGACGCGAACACCGGGGAGCTGTTTTTT.

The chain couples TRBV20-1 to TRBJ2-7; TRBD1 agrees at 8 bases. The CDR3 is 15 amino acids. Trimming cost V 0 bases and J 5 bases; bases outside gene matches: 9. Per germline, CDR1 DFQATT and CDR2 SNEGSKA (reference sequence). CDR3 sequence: CSARDLGTGDDEQYF. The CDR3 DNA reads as TGCAGTGCTAGAGATCTGGGGACAGGCGACGACGAGCAGTACTTC.

In DNA, the CDR3 is TGTGCCAGCAGCCCGCTGGCACTAGCGGGGGCAGATACGCAGTATTTT. It yields the protein CASSPLALAGADTQYF. The chain is built from TRBV14 and TRBJ2-3; 11 bases match TRBD2. Trimming cost V 4 bases and J 4 bases; bases outside gene matches: 7. The CDR3 totals 16 residues. Germline lookup yields CDR1 SGHDN and CDR2 FVKESK.

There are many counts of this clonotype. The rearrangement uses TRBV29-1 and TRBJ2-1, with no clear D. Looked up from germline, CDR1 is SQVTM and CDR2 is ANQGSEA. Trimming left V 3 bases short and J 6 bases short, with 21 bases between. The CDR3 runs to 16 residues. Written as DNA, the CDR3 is TGCAGCGTTGACCGAGGTGGGGTTCAATTAGGCAATGAGCAGTTCTTC. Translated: CSVDRGGVQLGNEQFF.

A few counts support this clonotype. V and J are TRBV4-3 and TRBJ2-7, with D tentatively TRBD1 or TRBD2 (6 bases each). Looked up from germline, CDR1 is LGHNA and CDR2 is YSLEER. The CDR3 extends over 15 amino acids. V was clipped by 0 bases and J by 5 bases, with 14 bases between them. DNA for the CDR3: TGCGCCAGCAGCCAAGAACAGGGAGGTTGGGACGAGCAGTACTTC. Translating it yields CASSQEQGGWDEQYF.

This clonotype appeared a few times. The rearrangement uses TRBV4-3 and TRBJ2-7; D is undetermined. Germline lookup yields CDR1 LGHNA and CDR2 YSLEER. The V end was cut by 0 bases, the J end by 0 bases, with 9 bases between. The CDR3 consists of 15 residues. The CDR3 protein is CASSQDVSASYEQYF. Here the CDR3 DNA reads TGCGCCAGCAGCCAAGACGTATCAGCCTCCTACGAGCAGTACTTC.

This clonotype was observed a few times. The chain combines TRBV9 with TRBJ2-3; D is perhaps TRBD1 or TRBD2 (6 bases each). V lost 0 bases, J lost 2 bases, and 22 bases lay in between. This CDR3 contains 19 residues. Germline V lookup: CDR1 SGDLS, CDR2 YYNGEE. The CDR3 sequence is CASSVVVGGRRDATDTQYF. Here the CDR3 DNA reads TGTGCCAGCAGCGTAGTCGTAGGGGGGCGAAGAGATGCCACAGATACGCAGTATTTT.

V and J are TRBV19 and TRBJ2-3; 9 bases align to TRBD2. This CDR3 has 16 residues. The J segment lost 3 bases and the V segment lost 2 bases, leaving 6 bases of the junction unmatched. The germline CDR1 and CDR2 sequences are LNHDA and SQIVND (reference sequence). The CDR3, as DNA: TGTGCCAGTAGTATACCCTTTGGACTAGCGACAGATACGCAGTATTTT. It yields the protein CASSIPFGLATDTQYF.